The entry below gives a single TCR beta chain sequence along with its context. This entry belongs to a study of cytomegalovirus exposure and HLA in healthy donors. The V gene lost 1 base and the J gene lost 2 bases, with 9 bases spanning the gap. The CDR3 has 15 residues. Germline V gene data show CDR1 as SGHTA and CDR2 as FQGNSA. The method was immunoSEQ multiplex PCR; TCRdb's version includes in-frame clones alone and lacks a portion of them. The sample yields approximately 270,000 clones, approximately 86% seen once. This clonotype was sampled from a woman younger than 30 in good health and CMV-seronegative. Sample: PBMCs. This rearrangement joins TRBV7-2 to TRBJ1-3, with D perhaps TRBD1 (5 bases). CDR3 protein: CASSLDAGTGNTIYF. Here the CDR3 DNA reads TGTGCCAGCAGCTTAGATGCAGGGACTGGAAACACCATATATTTT.